The rows below give T cell receptor beta chains drawn from one sample of a study of cytomegalovirus exposure and HLA in healthy donors. Some clones are missing from TCRdb's copy, which holds only in-frame ones; the method was immunoSEQ multiplex PCR. The data contain 200,000 or so clones, 80% to 85% of them singletons. The sequencing sample was made of PBMCs. Source of these receptors: a middle-aged woman in good health and CMV-seronegative. Both conserved end residues are part of each CDR3. Fields, in order: V gene, J gene, clone size, D gene, CDR3 protein, CDR3 DNA. The D gene is left open where the match is weak. Clone size, where shown, is once, few, many, or a class for clones that have expanded.

V gene: TRBV29-1; J gene: TRBJ2-5; clone size: NA; D gene: NA; CDR3 protein: CSVVGRVRQETQYF; CDR3 DNA: TGCAGCGTTGTTGGGCGGGTACGCCAAGAGACCCAGTACTTC
V gene: TRBV7-2; J gene: TRBJ2-7; clone size: NA; D gene: NA; CDR3 protein: CASSLGSGGYEQYF; CDR3 DNA: TGTGCCAGCAGCTTAGGGTCAGGGGGGTACGAGCAGTACTTC
V gene: TRBV5-1; J gene: TRBJ2-7; clone size: NA; D gene: TRBD2; CDR3 protein: CASAQASGFYEQYF; CDR3 DNA: TGCGCCAGCGCCCAGGCTAGCGGGTTCTACGAGCAGTACTTC
V gene: TRBV11-2; J gene: TRBJ2-5; clone size: NA; D gene: NA; CDR3 protein: CASSSAGGDQETQYF; CDR3 DNA: TGTGCCAGCAGCTCCGCAGGCGGGGACCAAGAGACCCAGTACTTC
V gene: TRBV5-6; J gene: TRBJ2-7; clone size: NA; D gene: NA; CDR3 protein: CAGRAGGWGEQYF; CDR3 DNA: TGTGCCGGCAGAGCCGGGGGATGGGGCGAGCAGTACTTC
V gene: TRBV7-2; J gene: TRBJ2-1; clone size: NA; D gene: NA; CDR3 protein: CASSFYSYNEQFF; CDR3 DNA: TGTGCCAGCAGCTTCTACTCTTACAATGAGCAGTTCTTC
V gene: TRBV7-7; J gene: TRBJ2-1; clone size: NA; D gene: NA; CDR3 protein: CASSPTNDNEQFF; CDR3 DNA: TGTGCCAGCAGCCCCACTAATGACAATGAGCAGTTCTTC
V gene: TRBV5-1; J gene: TRBJ2-5; clone size: NA; D gene: NA; CDR3 protein: CASSPQLLRDETQYF; CDR3 DNA: TGCGCCAGCAGCCCGCAGCTTCTCCGGGATGAGACCCAGTACTTC
V gene: TRBV28; J gene: TRBJ2-5; clone size: NA; D gene: NA; CDR3 protein: CASSLRETQYF; CDR3 DNA: TGTGCCAGCAGTTTACGGGAGACCCAGTACTTC
V gene: TRBV7-9; J gene: TRBJ2-1; clone size: NA; D gene: TRBD2; CDR3 protein: CASSLELAGPGEQFF; CDR3 DNA: TGTGCCAGCAGCTTAGAGCTAGCGGGACCTGGTGAGCAGTTCTTC
V gene: TRBV10-3; J gene: TRBJ2-2; clone size: NA; D gene: TRBD2; CDR3 protein: CAISPGLAGGRDTGELFF; CDR3 DNA: TGTGCCATCAGCCCGGGACTAGCGGGAGGGCGGGACACCGGGGAGCTGTTTTTT
V gene: TRBV2; J gene: TRBJ1-2; clone size: NA; D gene: NA; CDR3 protein: CASSDPGQAFYGYTF; CDR3 DNA: TGTGCCAGCAGTGACCCAGGACAAGCCTTCTATGGCTACACCTTC
V gene: TRBV2; J gene: TRBJ2-1; clone size: NA; D gene: TRBD1; CDR3 protein: CASSEALLGQGPREQFF; CDR3 DNA: TGTGCCAGCAGTGAAGCGCTTCTGGGACAGGGTCCGCGTGAGCAGTTCTTC
V gene: TRBV28; J gene: TRBJ1-3; clone size: once; D gene: TRBD1; CDR3 protein: CASSSGQGLDTIYF; CDR3 DNA: TGTGCCAGCAGTTCGGGACAGGGATTGGACACCATATATTTT
V gene: TRBV5-1; J gene: TRBJ2-3; clone size: NA; D gene: NA; CDR3 protein: CASMWGVGTDTQYF; CDR3 DNA: TGCGCCAGCATGTGGGGAGTTGGCACAGATACGCAGTATTTT
V gene: TRBV2; J gene: TRBJ1-5; clone size: NA; D gene: NA; CDR3 protein: CASSELDGGQPQHF; CDR3 DNA: TGTGCCAGCAGTGAACTGGACGGGGGTCAGCCCCAGCATTTT
V gene: TRBV5-4; J gene: TRBJ2-5; clone size: NA; D gene: TRBD1; CDR3 protein: CASSGTGEDQETQYF; CDR3 DNA: TGTGCCAGCAGTGGGACAGGGGAGGATCAAGAGACCCAGTACTTC
V gene: TRBV6-4; J gene: TRBJ2-1; clone size: NA; D gene: NA; CDR3 protein: CASSDSSSSYDEQFF; CDR3 DNA: TGTGCCAGCAGTGACTCGTCTAGTTCCTACGATGAGCAGTTCTTC
V gene: TRBV2; J gene: TRBJ2-1; clone size: NA; D gene: NA; CDR3 protein: CASSLRNEQFF; CDR3 DNA: TGTGCCAGCAGTCTTCGCAATGAGCAGTTCTTC
V gene: TRBV5-4; J gene: TRBJ2-7; clone size: NA; D gene: NA; CDR3 protein: CASSFGRTGYEQYF; CDR3 DNA: TGTGCCAGCAGCTTTGGGAGAACGGGATACGAGCAGTACTTC
V gene: TRBV7-2; J gene: TRBJ2-7; clone size: NA; D gene: NA; CDR3 protein: CASSFDRINYEQYF; CDR3 DNA: TGTGCCAGCAGCTTCGACAGGATTAACTACGAGCAGTACTTC
V gene: TRBV7-2; J gene: TRBJ1-5; clone size: NA; D gene: TRBD1; CDR3 protein: CASSVTGRSNQPQHF; CDR3 DNA: TGTGCCAGCAGCGTGACAGGGAGGAGCAATCAGCCCCAGCATTTT
V gene: TRBV13; J gene: TRBJ1-4; clone size: NA; D gene: NA; CDR3 protein: CASSHRRDYEKLFF; CDR3 DNA: TGTGCCAGCAGCCATCGCAGGGATTATGAAAAACTGTTTTTT
V gene: TRBV11-1; J gene: TRBJ2-1; clone size: NA; D gene: TRBD1; CDR3 protein: CASSSDRVANNEQFF; CDR3 DNA: TGTGCCAGCAGCTCCGACAGGGTCGCAAACAATGAGCAGTTCTTC
V gene: TRBV10-3; J gene: TRBJ2-3; clone size: NA; D gene: TRBD2; CDR3 protein: CATLRGAGTTDTQYF; CDR3 DNA: TGTGCCACCCTACGCGGAGCGGGGACCACAGATACGCAGTATTTT
V gene: TRBV5-5; J gene: TRBJ1-1; clone size: few; D gene: NA; CDR3 protein: CASSQYRVEAFF; CDR3 DNA: TGTGCCAGCAGCCAATACAGGGTTGAAGCTTTCTTT
V gene: TRBV9; J gene: TRBJ1-2; clone size: NA; D gene: TRBD1; CDR3 protein: CASSSIGQGTYYGYTF; CDR3 DNA: TGTGCCAGCAGCTCTATCGGACAGGGCACTTACTATGGCTACACCTTC
V gene: TRBV18; J gene: TRBJ2-1; clone size: NA; D gene: NA; CDR3 protein: CASSPRGGPGNEQFF; CDR3 DNA: TGTGCCAGCTCACCACGAGGAGGGCCGGGCAATGAGCAGTTCTTC
V gene: TRBV30; J gene: TRBJ2-3; clone size: NA; D gene: NA; CDR3 protein: CAWSVWERTTDTQYF; CDR3 DNA: TGTGCCTGGAGTGTATGGGAGCGGACCACAGATACGCAGTATTTT
V gene: TRBV28; J gene: TRBJ1-5; clone size: NA; D gene: TRBD1; CDR3 protein: CASSLGTGSNQPQHF; CDR3 DNA: TGTGCCAGCAGTTTGGGGACAGGGAGCAATCAGCCCCAGCATTTT
V gene: TRBV9; J gene: TRBJ1-3; clone size: NA; D gene: NA; CDR3 protein: CASSGHLSSSGNTIYF; CDR3 DNA: TGTGCCAGCAGCGGACACCTTTCGAGCTCTGGAAACACCATATATTTT
V gene: TRBV5-6; J gene: TRBJ1-6; clone size: NA; D gene: NA; CDR3 protein: CASSWRTDLNSPLHF; CDR3 DNA: TGTGCCAGCAGCTGGAGGACAGACCTAAATTCACCCCTCCACTTT
V gene: TRBV5-1; J gene: TRBJ2-7; clone size: NA; D gene: NA; CDR3 protein: CASSSGFLYEQYF; CDR3 DNA: TGCGCCAGCAGCTCCGGTTTCTTGTACGAGCAGTACTTC
V gene: TRBV28; J gene: TRBJ1-1; clone size: NA; D gene: NA; CDR3 protein: CASSLYREAFF; CDR3 DNA: TGTGCCAGCAGTTTATACAGGGAAGCTTTCTTT
V gene: TRBV6-5; J gene: TRBJ2-1; clone size: NA; D gene: TRBD2; CDR3 protein: CASSLADYNEQFF; CDR3 DNA: TGTGCCAGCAGTCTAGCGGATTACAATGAGCAGTTCTTC
V gene: TRBV5-1; J gene: TRBJ1-1; clone size: once; D gene: TRBD1; CDR3 protein: CASSPPGQGLAFF; CDR3 DNA: TGCGCCAGCAGCCCACCGGGACAGGGTTTGGCTTTCTTT
V gene: TRBV28; J gene: TRBJ2-5; clone size: NA; D gene: TRBD2; CDR3 protein: CASSGGTSAETQYF; CDR3 DNA: TGTGCCAGCAGTGGAGGGACTAGTGCAGAGACCCAGTACTTC
V gene: TRBV5-8; J gene: TRBJ1-2; clone size: NA; D gene: NA; CDR3 protein: CASRPREAQGYTF; CDR3 DNA: TGTGCCAGCAGACCCCGCGAGGCGCAAGGCTACACCTTC
V gene: TRBV5-1; J gene: TRBJ1-3; clone size: NA; D gene: TRBD1; CDR3 protein: CASSARTGGTGNTIYF; CDR3 DNA: TGCGCCAGCAGCGCCAGGACAGGGGGCACTGGAAACACCATATATTTT
V gene: TRBV30; J gene: TRBJ1-2; clone size: NA; D gene: NA; CDR3 protein: CAWIRGASNYGYTF; CDR3 DNA: TGTGCCTGGATCCGCGGGGCTTCTAACTATGGCTACACCTTC
V gene: TRBV7-9; J gene: TRBJ1-2; clone size: NA; D gene: TRBD1; CDR3 protein: CASSTGTVYGYTF; CDR3 DNA: TGTGCCAGCAGCACCGGGACAGTCTATGGCTACACCTTC
V gene: TRBV29-1; J gene: TRBJ2-6; clone size: few; D gene: NA; CDR3 protein: CSVDGGGGANVLTF; CDR3 DNA: TGCAGCGTTGATGGGGGCGGTGGGGCCAACGTCCTGACTTTC
V gene: TRBV9; J gene: TRBJ1-4; clone size: NA; D gene: NA; CDR3 protein: CASSESWQDEKLFF; CDR3 DNA: TGTGCCAGCAGCGAGAGCTGGCAGGATGAAAAACTGTTTTTT
V gene: TRBV5-1; J gene: TRBJ2-7; clone size: NA; D gene: TRBD1; CDR3 protein: CASSRSSGQATYEQYF; CDR3 DNA: TGCGCCAGCTCGAGGTCGTCGGGACAGGCCACTTACGAGCAGTACTTC
V gene: TRBV19; J gene: TRBJ2-1; clone size: once; D gene: TRBD2; CDR3 protein: CASSIVGGRHEQFF; CDR3 DNA: TGTGCCAGTAGTATAGTTGGCGGGAGGCATGAGCAGTTCTTC